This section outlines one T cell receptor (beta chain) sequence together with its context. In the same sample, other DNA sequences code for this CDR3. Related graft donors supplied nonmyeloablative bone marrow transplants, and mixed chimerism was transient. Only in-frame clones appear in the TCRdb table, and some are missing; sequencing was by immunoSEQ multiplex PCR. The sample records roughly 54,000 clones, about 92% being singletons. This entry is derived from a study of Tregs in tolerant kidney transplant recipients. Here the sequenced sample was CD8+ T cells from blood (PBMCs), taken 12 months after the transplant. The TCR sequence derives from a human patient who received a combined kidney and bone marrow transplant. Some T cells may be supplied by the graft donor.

CDR3 nucleotide sequence: TGTGCCAGCAGCGCCGGACAGGGTGGGGACGAGCAGTACTTC. Translated, it gives CASSAGQGGDEQYF. The chain is built from TRBV9 and TRBJ2-7; the match to TRBD1 covers 8 bases. CDR3 length: 14 residues. The junction had 7 bases not matched to a gene; V was cut back by 3 bases and J by 5 bases. CDR1 SGDLS and CDR2 YYNGEE come from the germline V gene.